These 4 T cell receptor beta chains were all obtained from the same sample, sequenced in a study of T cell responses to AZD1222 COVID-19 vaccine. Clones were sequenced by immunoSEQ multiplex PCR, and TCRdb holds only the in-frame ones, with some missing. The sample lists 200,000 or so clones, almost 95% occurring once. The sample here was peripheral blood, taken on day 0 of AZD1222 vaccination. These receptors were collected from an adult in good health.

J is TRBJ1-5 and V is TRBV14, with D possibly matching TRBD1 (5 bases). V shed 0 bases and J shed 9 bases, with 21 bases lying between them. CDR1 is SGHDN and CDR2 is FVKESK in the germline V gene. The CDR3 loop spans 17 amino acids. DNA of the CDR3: TGTGCCAGCAGCCAAGATCCCTCCGGGGCCGCCGATGGGCCCCAGCATTTT. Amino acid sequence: CASSQDPSGAADGPQHF.

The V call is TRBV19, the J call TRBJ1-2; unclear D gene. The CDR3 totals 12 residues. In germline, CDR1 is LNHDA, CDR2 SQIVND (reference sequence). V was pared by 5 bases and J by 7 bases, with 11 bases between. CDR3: CASSHRGGGYTF. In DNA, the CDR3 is TGTGCCAGTAGTCACCGGGGAGGTGGCTACACCTTC.

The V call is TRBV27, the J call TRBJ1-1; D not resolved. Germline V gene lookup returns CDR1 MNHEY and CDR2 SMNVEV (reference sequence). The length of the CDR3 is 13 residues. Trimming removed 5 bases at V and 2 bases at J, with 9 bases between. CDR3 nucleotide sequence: TGTGCCAGCAGTCTCCGACTCAACACTGAAGCTTTCTTT. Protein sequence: CASSLRLNTEAFF.

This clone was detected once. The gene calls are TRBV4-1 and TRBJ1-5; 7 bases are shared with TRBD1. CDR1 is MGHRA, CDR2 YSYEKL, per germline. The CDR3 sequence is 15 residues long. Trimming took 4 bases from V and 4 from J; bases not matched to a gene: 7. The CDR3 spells CASSPMGQPNQPQHF. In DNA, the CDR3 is TGCGCCAGCAGCCCGATGGGACAGCCGAATCAGCCCCAGCATTTT.